This T cell receptor beta chain was identified during a study of shared clonotypes between healthy human individuals. Study-level background: Contributing individuals were a couple of females and three males aged 18 to 49.

It was roughly 210 ng DNA, about 30,000 T cell genomes, that sorted-subset replicate PCRs used. This table comes from immunoSEQ multiplex PCR, and its TCRdb copy is limited to in-frame clones, with some not included. The sample carries around 2,000,000 clones, roughly 95% recorded once. In the case of this clone: Its specificity is unknown.

Study findings and constraints: Though the depth was large, rarefaction showed that sorted-subset sequencing was incomplete. Shared clonotypes across all four donors exceeded non-shared ones in generation probability.

Germline V gene data show CDR1 as MNHNY and CDR2 as SVGAGI (reference sequence). V lost 2 bases, J lost 3 bases, and 8 bases lay in between. This CDR3 is 14 amino acids long. Naive CD8 isolation took CD45RO-negative cells positively selected for CCR7 and excluded terminally differentiated effector memory CD45RA+ cells. The rearrangement joins TRBV6-6 to TRBJ1-5; D is unclear. Sequencing input: naive CD8+ T cells sorted from blood. This TCR was recovered from a man aged 18 to 30 in good health. CDR3 DNA sequence: TGTGCCAGCAGTTACCGAGGGAACAATCAGCCCCAGCATTTT. Protein product: CASSYRGNNQPQHF.